Listed below are T cell receptor beta chains from one sample, sequenced in a study of T cell repertoires in cytomegalovirus infection. TCRdb reprocessed the reads via MiXCR and lists one record per CDR3 protein. The table lists 600,000 to 800,000 distinct CDR3 sequences, about 24% of them singletons. Sequenced material: CD8+ T cells from PBMCs. The receptors stem from a human donor in good health (CMV status not recorded). Some clones in this sample may be carry-over from other donors' samples. The CDR3 runs from the conserved cysteine through the conserved F or W. Each record gives: clone size, CDR3 length, J gene, V gene, D gene, CDR3 protein, CDR3 DNA. The D gene is left open where the match is weak. Size values are once, few and many counts, or a class for expanded clones, and some rows have none.

size: .; length: 10; J: TRBJ2-5; V: TRBV7-8; D: .; CDR3: CASALRAQYF; DNA: TGTGCCAGCGCCTTACGGGCCCAGTACTTC
size: once; length: 13; J: TRBJ2-5; V: TRBV20-1; D: .; CDR3: CSAIGRQAETQYF; DNA: TGCAGTGCTATCGGCCGACAGGCAGAGACCCAGTACTTC
size: few; length: 12; J: TRBJ2-7; V: TRBV20-1; D: .; CDR3: CSARANMYEQYF; DNA: TGCAGTGCTAGGGCTAATATGTACGAGCAGTACTTC
size: many; length: 14; J: TRBJ1-1; V: TRBV7-8; D: .; CDR3: CASSLEFGYTEAFF; DNA: TGTGCCAGCAGCTTAGAGTTCGGGTACACTGAAGCTTTCTTT
size: many; length: 13; J: TRBJ1-4; V: TRBV7-9; D: .; CDR3: CASGGATNEKLFF; DNA: TGTGCCAGTGGAGGGGCAACTAATGAAAAACTGTTTTTT
size: few; length: 11; J: TRBJ2-3; V: TRBV2; D: .; CDR3: CASWVTDTQYF; DNA: TGTGCCAGCTGGGTCACAGATACGCAGTATTTT
size: .; length: 14; J: TRBJ2-1; V: TRBV14; D: .; CDR3: CASSPDTGQGEQFF; DNA: TGTGCCAGCAGCCCCGATACGGGTCAGGGTGAGCAGTTCTTC
size: .; length: 15; J: TRBJ2-6; V: TRBV14; D: .; CDR3: CASSRAGTGANVLTF; DNA: TGTGCCAGCAGCCGAGCAGGGACTGGGGCCAACGTCCTGACTTTC
size: few; length: 15; J: TRBJ2-3; V: TRBV9; D: .; CDR3: CASSEVGGYTDTQYF; DNA: TGTGCCAGCAGCGAGGTGGGGGGTTACACAGATACGCAGTATTTT
size: many; length: 15; J: TRBJ1-1; V: TRBV7-2; D: .; CDR3: CASSLVGGQNTEAFF; DNA: TGTGCCAGCAGCTTAGTCGGGGGACAGAACACTGAAGCTTTCTTT
size: .; length: 15; J: TRBJ2-2; V: TRBV5-6; D: .; CDR3: CASRSQWEDTGELFF; DNA: TGTGCCAGCAGATCACAGTGGGAGGACACCGGGGAGCTGTTTTTT
size: .; length: 17; J: TRBJ1-1; V: TRBV25-1; D: TRBD1; CDR3: CASSELDRGRRDTEAFF; DNA: TGTGCCAGCAGTGAATTGGACAGGGGGCGAAGGGACACTGAAGCTTTCTTT
size: many; length: 14; J: TRBJ1-6; V: TRBV27; D: .; CDR3: CASSPLVRASPLHF; DNA: TGTGCCAGCAGTCCCCTGGTCAGGGCTTCACCCCTCCACTTT
size: .; length: 14; J: TRBJ2-5; V: TRBV9; D: TRBD1; CDR3: CASSGGQYQETQYF; DNA: TGTGCCAGCAGCGGGGGACAGTACCAAGAGACCCAGTACTTC
size: many; length: 14; J: TRBJ2-5; V: TRBV12-3/TRBV12-4; D: TRBD1; CDR3: CASRTTGWLETQYF; DNA: TGTGCCAGCAGGACGACAGGGTGGCTGGAGACCCAGTACTTC
size: many; length: 14; J: TRBJ1-1; V: TRBV7-6; D: .; CDR3: CASSLASGRDEAFF; DNA: TGTGCCAGCAGCTTAGCTTCAGGGCGGGATGAAGCTTTCTTT
size: .; length: 18; J: TRBJ1-1; V: TRBV11-2; D: TRBD1; CDR3: CASSLSLDRGFLDTEAFF; DNA: TGTGCCAGCAGCTTAAGTCTGGACAGGGGATTTTTGGACACTGAAGCTTTCTTT
size: many; length: 14; J: TRBJ2-1; V: TRBV7-2; D: .; CDR3: CASSLVPSGNEQFF; DNA: TGTGCCAGCAGCTTAGTCCCCTCCGGCAATGAGCAGTTCTTC
size: many; length: 15; J: TRBJ2-1; V: TRBV2; D: .; CDR3: CASSSTGTLYNEQFF; DNA: TGTGCCAGCAGCTCTACCGGGACTCTTTACAATGAGCAGTTCTTC
size: .; length: 15; J: TRBJ2-1; V: TRBV2; D: TRBD2; CDR3: CASGVSGGTRNEQFF; DNA: TGTGCCAGCGGGGTTAGCGGGGGAACCAGGAATGAGCAGTTCTTC
size: .; length: 15; J: TRBJ1-1; V: TRBV7-9; D: .; CDR3: CASSLSSSMNTEAFF; DNA: TGTGCCAGCAGCTTAAGCAGTTCCATGAACACTGAAGCTTTCTTT
size: few; length: 20; J: TRBJ2-1; V: TRBV24-1; D: TRBD2; CDR3: CATSAGGTSGSIFMYNEQFF; DNA: TGTGCCACCAGTGCCGGAGGGACTAGCGGGAGCATCTTCATGTACAATGAGCAGTTCTTC
size: .; length: 13; J: TRBJ1-1; V: TRBV7-3; D: .; CDR3: CASSSEGNTEAFF; DNA: TGTGCCAGCAGCTCCGAGGGGAACACTGAAGCTTTCTTT
size: many; length: 15; J: TRBJ2-3; V: TRBV7-2; D: TRBD1; CDR3: CASRPRDRGADTQYF; DNA: TGTGCCAGCAGACCGCGGGACAGGGGCGCAGATACGCAGTATTTT
size: .; length: 15; J: TRBJ1-6; V: TRBV7-9; D: TRBD1; CDR3: CASSTRQGEYSPLHF; DNA: TGTGCCAGCAGCACCAGACAGGGGGAATATTCACCCCTCCACTTT
size: many; length: 14; J: TRBJ2-1; V: TRBV27; D: .; CDR3: CASSWGGASHEQFF; DNA: TGTGCCAGCAGTTGGGGGGGGGCCTCTCATGAGCAGTTCTTC
size: .; length: 14; J: TRBJ1-2; V: TRBV6-5; D: .; CDR3: CASSYGGPQRGYTF; DNA: TGTGCCAGCAGTTATGGCGGGCCGCAGAGGGGCTACACCTTC
size: many; length: 15; J: TRBJ1-4; V: TRBV7-8; D: .; CDR3: CASSLFPRDDEKLFF; DNA: TGTGCCAGCAGCTTATTTCCCCGGGACGATGAAAAACTGTTTTTT
size: .; length: 14; J: TRBJ1-2; V: TRBV4-3; D: TRBD1; CDR3: CASSQEGTGYGYTF; DNA: TGCGCCAGCAGCCAAGAGGGGACAGGGTACGGCTACACCTTC
size: few; length: 13; J: TRBJ1-2; V: TRBV19; D: .; CDR3: CATQMGQNYGYTF; DNA: TGTGCCACCCAAATGGGTCAGAACTATGGCTACACCTTC
size: .; length: 11; J: TRBJ2-4; V: TRBV2; D: .; CDR3: CATLVKNIQYF; DNA: TGTGCCACGCTAGTCAAAAACATTCAGTACTTC
size: .; length: 14; J: TRBJ2-1; V: TRBV29-1; D: .; CDR3: CSVTGQEGYNEQFF; DNA: TGCAGCGTTACAGGGCAGGAGGGCTACAATGAGCAGTTCTTC
size: few; length: 15; J: TRBJ2-1; V: TRBV27; D: TRBD2; CDR3: CASRLLAGGLYEQFF; DNA: TGTGCCAGCAGGTTACTAGCGGGGGGCCTATATGAGCAGTTCTTC
size: .; length: 14; J: TRBJ2-3; V: TRBV5-4; D: TRBD2; CDR3: CASSLERGKDTQYF; DNA: TGTGCCAGCAGCTTGGAGCGGGGGAAAGATACGCAGTATTTT
size: .; length: 15; J: TRBJ2-3; V: TRBV6-4; D: .; CDR3: CASSDEPGGTDTQYF; DNA: TGTGCCAGCAGTGACGAGCCAGGGGGGACAGATACGCAGTATTTT
size: .; length: 14; J: TRBJ1-1; V: TRBV15; D: .; CDR3: CATSSTGYNTEAFF; DNA: TGTGCCACCAGCAGTACGGGGTACAACACTGAAGCTTTCTTT
size: many; length: 18; J: TRBJ2-3; V: TRBV7-8; D: TRBD2; CDR3: CASSLEAGVQISTDTQYF; DNA: TGTGCCAGCAGCTTAGAAGCGGGGGTCCAAATCAGCACAGATACGCAGTATTTT
size: many; length: 15; J: TRBJ2-7; V: TRBV6-5; D: TRBD1; CDR3: CASSYSVYRGREQYF; DNA: TGTGCCAGCAGTTACTCGGTTTACAGGGGGCGCGAGCAGTACTTC
size: .; length: 16; J: TRBJ2-4; V: TRBV20-1; D: .; CDR3: CSARDLKESPKNIQYF; DNA: TGCAGTGCTAGAGATCTCAAGGAGTCGCCCAAAAACATTCAGTACTTC